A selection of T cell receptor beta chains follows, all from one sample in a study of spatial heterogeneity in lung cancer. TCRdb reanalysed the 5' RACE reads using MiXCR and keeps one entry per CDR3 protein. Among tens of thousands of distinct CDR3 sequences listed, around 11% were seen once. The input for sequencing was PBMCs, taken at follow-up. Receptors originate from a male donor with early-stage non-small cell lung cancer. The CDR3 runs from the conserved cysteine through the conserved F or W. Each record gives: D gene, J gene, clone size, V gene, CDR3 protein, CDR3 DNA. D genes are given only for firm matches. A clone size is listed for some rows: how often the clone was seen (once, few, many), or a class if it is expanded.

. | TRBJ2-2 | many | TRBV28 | CASVGRNTGELFF | TGTGCCAGCGTAGGGAGGAACACCGGGGAGCTGTTTTTT
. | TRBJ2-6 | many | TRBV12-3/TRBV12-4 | CASSLGGAGANVLTF | TGTGCCAGCAGTCTAGGGGGAGCTGGGGCCAACGTCCTGACTTTC
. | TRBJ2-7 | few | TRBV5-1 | CASSLVSQSYEQYF | TGCGCCAGCAGCTTGGTATCCCAGAGCTACGAGCAGTACTTC
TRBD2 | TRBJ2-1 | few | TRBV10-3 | CAIKVTSGAAYNEQFF | TGTGCCATCAAGGTAACTAGCGGGGCAGCTTACAATGAGCAGTTCTTC
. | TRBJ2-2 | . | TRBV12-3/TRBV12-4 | CASSPTVNTGELFF | TGTGCCAGCAGTCCGACAGTAAACACCGGGGAGCTGTTTTTT
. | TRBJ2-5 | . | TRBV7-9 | CASSLPHSRRETQYF | TGTGCCAGCAGCTTACCCCATAGCCGGCGGGAGACCCAGTACTTC
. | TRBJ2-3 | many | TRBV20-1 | CSARDSTGATDTQYF | TGCAGTGCTAGAGATTCGACGGGAGCCACAGATACGCAGTATTTT
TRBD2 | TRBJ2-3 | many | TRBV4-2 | CASSLTSGGGARDTQYF | TGTGCCAGCAGCCTGACGTCTGGCGGGGGGGCCAGAGATACGCAGTATTTT
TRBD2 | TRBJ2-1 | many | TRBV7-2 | CASSLELAGRNEQFF | TGTGCCAGCAGCTTAGAACTAGCGGGAAGGAATGAGCAGTTCTTC
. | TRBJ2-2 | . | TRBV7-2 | CASTPAVSAGELFF | TGTGCCAGCACACCCGCCGTCTCGGCCGGGGAGCTGTTTTTT
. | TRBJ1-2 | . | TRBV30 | CAWSINPRAFTNYGYTF | TGTGCCTGGAGTATAAATCCCCGGGCGTTTACTAACTATGGCTACACCTTC
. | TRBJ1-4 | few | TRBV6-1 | CASQSGLTNEKLFF | TGTGCCAGCCAATCGGGACTCACGAATGAAAAACTGTTTTTT
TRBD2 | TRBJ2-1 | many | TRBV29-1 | CSAELAAHNEQFF | TGCAGCGCAGAACTAGCGGCCCACAATGAGCAGTTCTTC
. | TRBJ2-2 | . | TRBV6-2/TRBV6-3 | CASSYHQQAGTGELFF | TGTGCCAGCAGTTACCACCAACAAGCTGGAACCGGGGAGCTGTTTTTT
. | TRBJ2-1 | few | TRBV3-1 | CASSQDLRGTHRREQFF | TGTGCCAGCAGCCAAGATCTTAGGGGGACTCATAGAAGGGAGCAGTTCTTC
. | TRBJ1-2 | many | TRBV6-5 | CASSYGQVSSSGYTF | TGTGCCAGCAGTTACGGGCAAGTTTCTTCCAGTGGCTACACCTTC
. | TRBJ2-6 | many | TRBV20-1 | CSAFRDSGANVLTF | TGCAGTGCCTTCCGGGACTCCGGGGCCAACGTCCTGACTTTC
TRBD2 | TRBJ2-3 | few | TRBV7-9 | CASSHLLAGVGDTQYF | TGTGCCAGCAGCCATCTTCTAGCGGGAGTAGGAGATACGCAGTATTTT
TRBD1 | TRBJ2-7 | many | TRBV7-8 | CASSLPGQGYEQYF | TGTGCCAGCAGCCTACCGGGACAGGGCTACGAGCAGTACTTC
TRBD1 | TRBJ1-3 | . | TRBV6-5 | CASSSDRGRKGNTIYF | TGTGCCAGCAGTTCAGACAGGGGAAGAAAAGGGAACACCATATATTTT
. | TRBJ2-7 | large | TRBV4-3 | CASSHASRDGGYEQYF | TGCGCCAGCAGCCATGCCTCACGGGACGGAGGATACGAGCAGTACTTC
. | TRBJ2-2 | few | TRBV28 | CASSPTTTEGAGTGELFF | TGTGCCAGCAGTCCAACTACAACGGAGGGGGCTGGCACCGGGGAGCTGTTTTTT
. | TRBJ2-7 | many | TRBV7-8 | CASSLAGPSAYEQYF | TGTGCCAGCAGCTTAGCTGGTCCCTCTGCCTACGAGCAGTACTTC
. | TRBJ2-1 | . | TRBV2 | CASSPDHNEQFF | TGTGCCAGCAGTCCAGATCACAATGAGCAGTTCTTC
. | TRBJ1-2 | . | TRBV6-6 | CASSTSGDGYTF | TGTGCCAGCAGTACGTCAGGGGACGGCTACACCTTC
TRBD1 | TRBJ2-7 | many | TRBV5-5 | CASSFSYGDRGPNEQYF | TGTGCCAGCAGCTTCTCCTACGGGGACAGGGGTCCCAACGAGCAGTACTTC
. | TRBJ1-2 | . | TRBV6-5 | CASSYRDGSYGYTF | TGTGCCAGCAGTTACCGGGACGGATCCTATGGCTACACCTTC
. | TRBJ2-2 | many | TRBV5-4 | CASSLRSYTGELFF | TGTGCCAGCAGCTTGAGGTCGTACACCGGGGAGCTGTTTTTT
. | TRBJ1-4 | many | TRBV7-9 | CASSLGTDANEKLFF | TGTGCCAGCAGCTTAGGGACTGACGCTAATGAAAAACTGTTTTTT
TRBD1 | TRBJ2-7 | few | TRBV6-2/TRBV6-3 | CASSYLGQDSYEQYF | TGTGCCAGCAGTTACTTGGGACAGGACTCCTACGAGCAGTACTTC
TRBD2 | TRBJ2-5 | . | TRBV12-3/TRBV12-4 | CASTIGGAGETQYF | TGTGCCAGCACCATCGGGGGGGCCGGGGAGACCCAGTACTTC
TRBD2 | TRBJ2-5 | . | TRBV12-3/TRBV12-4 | CASSFSSGQETQYF | TGTGCCAGCAGTTTCTCTAGCGGACAAGAGACCCAGTACTTC
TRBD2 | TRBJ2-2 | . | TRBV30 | CAWREGLAGVGELFF | TGTGCCTGGAGAGAAGGACTAGCGGGAGTCGGGGAGCTGTTTTTT
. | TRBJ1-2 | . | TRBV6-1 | CASSEALSANYGYTF | TGTGCCAGCAGTGAAGCGCTTTCCGCTAACTATGGCTACACCTTC
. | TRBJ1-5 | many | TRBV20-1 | CSARQAVSNQPQHF | TGCAGTGCTCGACAGGCGGTAAGCAATCAGCCCCAGCATTTT
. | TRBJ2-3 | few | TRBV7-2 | CASSLGAGLIVHTQYF | TGTGCCAGCAGCTTAGGAGCAGGACTGATTGTACATACGCAGTATTTT
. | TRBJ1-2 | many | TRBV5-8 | CASSPSRQYGYTF | TGTGCCAGCAGCCCATCCCGACAGTATGGCTACACCTTC
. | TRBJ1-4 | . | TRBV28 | CASGGPGTNEKLFF | TGTGCCAGCGGTGGCCCGGGAACTAATGAAAAACTGTTTTTT
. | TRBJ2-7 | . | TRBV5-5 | CASTLENSYEQYF | TGTGCCAGCACCTTGGAAAACTCCTACGAGCAGTACTTC
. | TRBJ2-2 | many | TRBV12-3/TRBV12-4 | CASSTRVGYAGELFF | TGTGCCAGCAGTACCCGGGTGGGGTACGCCGGGGAGCTGTTTTTT
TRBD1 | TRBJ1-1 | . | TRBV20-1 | CSARRQGGTEAFF | TGCAGTGCCCGACGACAGGGAGGCACTGAAGCTTTCTTT
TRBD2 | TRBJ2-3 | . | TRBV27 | CASSGLAGDHTDTQYF | TGTGCCAGCAGCGGACTAGCGGGGGACCACACAGATACGCAGTATTTT
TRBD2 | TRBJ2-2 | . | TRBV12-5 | CASGLVLAGVTGELFF | TGTGCTAGTGGTTTGGTATTAGCGGGAGTTACCGGGGAGCTGTTTTTT